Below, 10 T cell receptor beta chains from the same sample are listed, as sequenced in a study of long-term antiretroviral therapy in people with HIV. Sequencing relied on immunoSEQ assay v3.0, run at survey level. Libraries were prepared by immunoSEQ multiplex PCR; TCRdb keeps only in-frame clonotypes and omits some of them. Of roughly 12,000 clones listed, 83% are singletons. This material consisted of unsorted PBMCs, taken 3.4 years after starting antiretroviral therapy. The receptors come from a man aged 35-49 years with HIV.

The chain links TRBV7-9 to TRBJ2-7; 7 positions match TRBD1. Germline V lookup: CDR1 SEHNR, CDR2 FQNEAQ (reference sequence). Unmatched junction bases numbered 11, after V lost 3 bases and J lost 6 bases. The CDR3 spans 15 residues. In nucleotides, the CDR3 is TGTGCCAGCAGCTTGACAGGGAAAGACTTCTCCGAGCAGTACTTC. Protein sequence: CASSLTGKDFSEQYF.

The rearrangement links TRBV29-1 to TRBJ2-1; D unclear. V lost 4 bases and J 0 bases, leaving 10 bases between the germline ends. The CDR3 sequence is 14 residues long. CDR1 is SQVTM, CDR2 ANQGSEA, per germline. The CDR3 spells CSVVSGASYNEQFF. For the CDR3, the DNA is TGCAGCGTTGTAAGTGGAGCCTCCTACAATGAGCAGTTCTTC.

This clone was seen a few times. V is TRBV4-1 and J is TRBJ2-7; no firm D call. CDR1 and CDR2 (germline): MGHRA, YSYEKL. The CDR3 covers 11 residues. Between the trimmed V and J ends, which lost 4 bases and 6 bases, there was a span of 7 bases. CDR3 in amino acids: CASSLHGEQYF. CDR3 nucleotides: TGCGCCAGCAGCCTACACGGCGAGCAGTACTTC.

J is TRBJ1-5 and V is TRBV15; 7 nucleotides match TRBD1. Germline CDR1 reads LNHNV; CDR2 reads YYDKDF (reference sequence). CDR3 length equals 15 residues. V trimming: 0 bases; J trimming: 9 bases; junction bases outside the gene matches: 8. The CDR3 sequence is CATSRDRQGALPQHF. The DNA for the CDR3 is TGTGCCACCAGCAGAGATCGACAGGGAGCTTTGCCCCAGCATTTT.

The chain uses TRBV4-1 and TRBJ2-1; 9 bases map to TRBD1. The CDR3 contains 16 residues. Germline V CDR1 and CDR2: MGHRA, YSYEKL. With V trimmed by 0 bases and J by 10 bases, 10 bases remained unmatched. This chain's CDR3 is CASSQEGTGSQEEQFF. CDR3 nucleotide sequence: TGCGCCAGCAGCCAAGAAGGGACAGGGTCTCAAGAGGAGCAGTTCTTC.

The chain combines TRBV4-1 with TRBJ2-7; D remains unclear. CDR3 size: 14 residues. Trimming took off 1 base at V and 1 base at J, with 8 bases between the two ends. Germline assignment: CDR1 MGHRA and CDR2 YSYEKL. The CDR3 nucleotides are TGCGCCAGCAGCCAAGTACAGCTGTCCTACGAGCAGTACTTC. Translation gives CASSQVQLSYEQYF.

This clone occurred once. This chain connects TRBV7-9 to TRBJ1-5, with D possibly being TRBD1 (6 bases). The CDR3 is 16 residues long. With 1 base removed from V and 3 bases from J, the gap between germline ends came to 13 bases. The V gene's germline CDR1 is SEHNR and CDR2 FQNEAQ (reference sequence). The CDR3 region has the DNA TGTGCCAGCAGCTTAGGGGCAGGGGCCCCCAATCAGCCCCAGCATTTT. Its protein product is CASSLGAGAPNQPQHF.

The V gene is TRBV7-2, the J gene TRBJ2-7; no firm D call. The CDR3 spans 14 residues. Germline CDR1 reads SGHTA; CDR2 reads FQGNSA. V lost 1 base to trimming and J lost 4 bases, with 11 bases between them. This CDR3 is CASSLGRPTYEQYF. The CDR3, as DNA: TGTGCCAGCAGCTTAGGGCGACCTACTTACGAGCAGTACTTC. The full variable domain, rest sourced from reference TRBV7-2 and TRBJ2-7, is GAGVSQSPSNKVTEKGKDVELRCDPISGHTALYWYRQSLGQGLEFLIYFQGNSAPDKSGLPSDRFSAERTGGSVSTLTIQRTQQEDSAVYLCASSLGRPTYEQYFGPGTRLTVT.

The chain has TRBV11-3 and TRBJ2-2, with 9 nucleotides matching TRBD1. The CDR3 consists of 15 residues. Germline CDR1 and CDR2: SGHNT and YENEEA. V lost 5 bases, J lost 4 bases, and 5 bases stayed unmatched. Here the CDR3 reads CASSNRGQGTGELFF. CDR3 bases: TGTGCCAGCAGCAACCGGGGACAGGGCACCGGGGAGCTGTTTTTT.

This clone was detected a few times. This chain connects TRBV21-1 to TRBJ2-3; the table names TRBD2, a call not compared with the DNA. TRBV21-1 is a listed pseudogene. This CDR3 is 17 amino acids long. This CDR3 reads CASSKVVSGRITDTQYF. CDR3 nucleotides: TGTGCCAGCAGCAAAGTAGTTAGCGGGAGGATCACAGATACGCAGTATTTT.